The 2 T cell receptor beta chains given below trace back to one sample, sequenced in a study of blood T cell repertoires in COVID-19. The method was immunoSEQ multiplex PCR; TCRdb's version includes in-frame clones alone and lacks a portion of them. The repertoire holds 150,000 to 250,000 clones, with roughly four fifths as singletons. Material: PBMCs or T cells enriched from blood (not recorded which). The receptors were gathered from a man between 40 and 49 years old who had recovered from COVID-19.

This rearrangement joins TRBV27 to TRBJ2-7, with 7 positions matching TRBD2. Germline CDR1 is MNHEY and CDR2 is SMNVEV (reference sequence). CDR3 length equals 16 residues. The trim removed 4 bases at V and 2 bases at J, leaving 11 bases unmatched. The CDR3 DNA is TGTGCCAGCAGTTCGCCTAGCGGCAGTGATCCCTACGAGCAGTACTTC. Translating it yields CASSSPSGSDPYEQYF.

The J gene is TRBJ2-2, the V gene TRBV9, with 7 positions matching TRBD1. Per germline, CDR1 SGDLS and CDR2 YYNGEE. The length of the CDR3 is 17 residues. Trimming removed 2 bases from V and 0 bases from J; junction bases left unmatched: 7. The DNA of the CDR3 is TGTGCCAGCAGCGTCCTCGGGACAGCTACGAACACCGGGGAGCTGTTTTTT. The encoded protein is CASSVLGTATNTGELFF.